A selection of T cell receptor beta chains follows, all from one sample in a study of human T cells and chemical hapten exposure. TCRdb processed the RACE reads anew with MiXCR; each CDR3 protein has one entry. The sample consists of roughly 100,000 distinct CDR3 sequences, approximately 9.7% of them appearing once. Source material: whole blood. These receptors were obtained from a female donor in good health. Some clones in this sample may be carry-over from other donors' samples. Both conserved end residues are part of each CDR3. D genes are given only for firm matches. Clone size is stated in some rows and not others, as once, few, many or a class when expanded.

J,size,V,D,CDR3,DNA
TRBJ2-1,few,TRBV12-5,TRBD2,CASGLTVLAGGPKDNEQFF,TGTGCTAGTGGTTTGACTGTATTAGCGGGAGGGCCTAAGGACAATGAGCAGTTCTTC
TRBJ2-1,few,TRBV28,NA,CASTLGHEQFF,TGTGCCAGCACCTTGGGGCATGAGCAGTTCTTC
TRBJ1-1,NA,TRBV18,NA,CASSPGSMNTEAFF,TGTGCCAGCTCACCGGGCAGCATGAACACTGAAGCTTTCTTT
TRBJ2-1,many,TRBV7-6,TRBD2,CASSLGGSSGNSYNEQFF,TGTGCCAGCAGCTTAGGAGGCTCTAGCGGGAACTCCTACAATGAGCAGTTCTTC
TRBJ1-2,many,TRBV6-5,TRBD1,CASSSQGADGYTF,TGTGCCAGCAGTTCACAGGGGGCGGATGGCTACACCTTC
TRBJ1-4,NA,TRBV18,TRBD1,CASSRTGGLEKLFF,TGTGCCAGCTCACGAACAGGGGGCTTGGAAAAACTGTTTTTT
TRBJ1-5,NA,TRBV2,NA,CASSDKSGDQPQHF,TGTGCCAGCAGTGATAAATCAGGGGATCAGCCCCAGCATTTT
TRBJ1-6,many,TRBV20-1,NA,CSASFRTNSPLHF,TGCAGTGCTAGCTTCCGGACTAATTCACCCCTCCACTTT
TRBJ2-3,NA,TRBV28,TRBD1,CASSSHLLTGADDTQYF,TGTGCCAGCAGTTCCCACTTACTGACAGGGGCGGATGATACGCAGTATTTT
TRBJ1-5,NA,TRBV10-3,NA,CAISDTDSNQPQHF,TGTGCCATCAGTGATACGGATAGCAATCAGCCCCAGCATTTT
TRBJ1-1,NA,TRBV20-1,NA,CSARARESNTEAFF,TGCAGTGCTAGGGCTCGGGAATCGAACACTGAAGCTTTCTTT